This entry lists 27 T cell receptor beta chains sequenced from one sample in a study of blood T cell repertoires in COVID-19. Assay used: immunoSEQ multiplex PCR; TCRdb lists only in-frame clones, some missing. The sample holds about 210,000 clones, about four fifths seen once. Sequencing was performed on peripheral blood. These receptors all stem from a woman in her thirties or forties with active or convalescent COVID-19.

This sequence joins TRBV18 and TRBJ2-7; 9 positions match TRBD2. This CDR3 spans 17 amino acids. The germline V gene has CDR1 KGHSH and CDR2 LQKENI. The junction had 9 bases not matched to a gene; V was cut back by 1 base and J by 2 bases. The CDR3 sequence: CASSPQLAGAIAYEQYF. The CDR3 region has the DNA TGTGCCAGCTCACCACAGTTAGCGGGAGCAATAGCCTACGAGCAGTACTTC.

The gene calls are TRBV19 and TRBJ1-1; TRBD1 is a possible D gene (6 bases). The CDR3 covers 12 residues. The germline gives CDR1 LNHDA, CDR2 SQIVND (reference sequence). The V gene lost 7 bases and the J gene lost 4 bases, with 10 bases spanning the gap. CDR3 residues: CASTNRVTEAFF. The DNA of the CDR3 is TGTGCCAGTACCAACAGGGTCACTGAAGCTTTCTTT.

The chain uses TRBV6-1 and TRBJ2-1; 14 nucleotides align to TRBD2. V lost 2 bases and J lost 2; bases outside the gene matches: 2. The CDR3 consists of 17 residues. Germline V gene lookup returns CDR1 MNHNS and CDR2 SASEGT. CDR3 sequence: CASSEKTSGRAYNEQFF. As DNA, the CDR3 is TGTGCCAGCAGTGAAAAGACTAGCGGGAGGGCCTACAATGAGCAGTTCTTC.

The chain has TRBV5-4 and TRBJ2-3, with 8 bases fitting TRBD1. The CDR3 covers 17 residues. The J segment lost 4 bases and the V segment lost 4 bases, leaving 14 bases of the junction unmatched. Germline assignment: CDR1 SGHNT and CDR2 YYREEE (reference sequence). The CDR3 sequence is CASSTKSGTGMADTQYF. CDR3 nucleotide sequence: TGTGCCAGCAGCACAAAATCCGGGACAGGAATGGCAGATACGCAGTATTTT. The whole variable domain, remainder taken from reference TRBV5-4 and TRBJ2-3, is ETGVTQSPTHLIKTRGQQVTLRCSSQSGHNTVSWYQQALGQGPQFIFQYYREEENGRGNFPPRFSGLQFPNYSSELNVNALELDDSALYLCASSTKSGTGMADTQYFGPGTRLTVL.

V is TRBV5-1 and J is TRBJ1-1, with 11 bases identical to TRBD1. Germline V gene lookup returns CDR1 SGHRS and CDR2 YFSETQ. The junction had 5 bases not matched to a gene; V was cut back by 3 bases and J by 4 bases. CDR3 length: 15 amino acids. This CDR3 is CASSYGGTGGTEAFF. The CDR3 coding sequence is TGCGCCAGCAGCTACGGCGGGACAGGGGGCACTGAAGCTTTCTTT.

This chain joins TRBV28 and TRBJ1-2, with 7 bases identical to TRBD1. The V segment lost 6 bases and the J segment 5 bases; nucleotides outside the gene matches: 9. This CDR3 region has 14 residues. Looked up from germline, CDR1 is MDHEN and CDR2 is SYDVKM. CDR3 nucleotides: TGTGCCAGCAGGATAGAGGGGGCCCGGTATGGCTACACCTTC. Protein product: CASRIEGARYGYTF.

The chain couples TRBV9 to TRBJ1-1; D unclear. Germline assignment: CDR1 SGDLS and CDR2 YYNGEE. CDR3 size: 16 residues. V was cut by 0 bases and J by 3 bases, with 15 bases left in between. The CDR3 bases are TGTGCCAGCAGCGTAGTTTTATATAGATGGTACACTGAAGCTTTCTTT. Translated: CASSVVLYRWYTEAFF. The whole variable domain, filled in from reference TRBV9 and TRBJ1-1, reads DSGVTQTPKHLITATGQRVTLRCSPRSGDLSVYWYQQSLDQGLQFLIQYYNGEERAKGNILERFSAQQFPDLHSELNLSSLELGDSALYFCASSVVLYRWYTEAFFGQGTRLTVV.

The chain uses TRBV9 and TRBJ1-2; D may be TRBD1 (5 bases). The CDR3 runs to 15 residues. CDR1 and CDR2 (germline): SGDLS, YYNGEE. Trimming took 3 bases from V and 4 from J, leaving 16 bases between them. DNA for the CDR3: TGTGCCAGCAGCGAAAGTAGGGGCCTGAGCTATGGCTACACCTTC. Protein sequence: CASSESRGLSYGYTF.

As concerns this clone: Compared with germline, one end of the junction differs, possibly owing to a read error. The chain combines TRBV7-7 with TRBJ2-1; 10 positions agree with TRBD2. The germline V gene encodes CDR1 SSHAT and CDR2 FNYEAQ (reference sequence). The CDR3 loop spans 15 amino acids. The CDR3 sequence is CASSLAGGTYNEQFF. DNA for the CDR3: TGTGCTAGCAGCTTAGCGGGGGGTACCTACAATGAGCAGTTCTTC.

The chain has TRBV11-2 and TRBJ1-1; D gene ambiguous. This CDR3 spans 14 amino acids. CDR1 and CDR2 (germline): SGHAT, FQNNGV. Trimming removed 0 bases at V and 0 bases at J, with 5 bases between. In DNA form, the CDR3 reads TGTGCCAGCAGCTTAGACGGGATGAACACTGAAGCTTTCTTT. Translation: CASSLDGMNTEAFF.

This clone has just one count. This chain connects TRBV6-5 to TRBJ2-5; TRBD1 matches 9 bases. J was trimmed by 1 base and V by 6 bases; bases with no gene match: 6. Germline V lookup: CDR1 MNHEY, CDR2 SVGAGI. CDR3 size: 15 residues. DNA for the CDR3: TGTGCCAGCAGGAAACCGGGACAGGGCCAAGAGACCCAGTACTTC. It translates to CASRKPGQGQETQYF.

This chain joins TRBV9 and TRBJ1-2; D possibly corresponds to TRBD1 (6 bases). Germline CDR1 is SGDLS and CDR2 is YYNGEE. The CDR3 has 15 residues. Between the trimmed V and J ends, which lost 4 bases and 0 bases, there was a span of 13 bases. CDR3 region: CASSPRQAANYGYTF. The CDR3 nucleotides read TGTGCCAGCAGCCCGAGACAGGCGGCTAACTATGGCTACACCTTC.

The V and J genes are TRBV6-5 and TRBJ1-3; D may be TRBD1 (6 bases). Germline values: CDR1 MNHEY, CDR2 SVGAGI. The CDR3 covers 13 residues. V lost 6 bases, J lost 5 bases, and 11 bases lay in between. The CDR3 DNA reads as TGTGCCAGCAGCCGGGACACTAGAAACACCATATATTTT. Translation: CASSRDTRNTIYF.

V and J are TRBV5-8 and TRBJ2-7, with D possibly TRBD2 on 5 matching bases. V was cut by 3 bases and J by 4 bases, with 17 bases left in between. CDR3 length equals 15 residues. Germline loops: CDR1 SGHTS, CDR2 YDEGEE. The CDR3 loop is CASSSSGTIPYEQYF. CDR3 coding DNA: TGTGCCAGCAGCTCATCGGGAACTATTCCTTACGAGCAGTACTTC.

DNA for the CDR3: TGTGCCAGCAGCTTAATCGGGGTGAACACTGAAGCTTTCTTT. This sequence encodes CASSLIGVNTEAFF. The chain uses TRBV7-6 and TRBJ1-1, with D hard to call. Germline V gene lookup returns CDR1 SGHVS and CDR2 FNYEAQ. The CDR3 is 14 amino acids. Trimming pared 2 bases from V and 0 bases from J, leaving 7 bases between.

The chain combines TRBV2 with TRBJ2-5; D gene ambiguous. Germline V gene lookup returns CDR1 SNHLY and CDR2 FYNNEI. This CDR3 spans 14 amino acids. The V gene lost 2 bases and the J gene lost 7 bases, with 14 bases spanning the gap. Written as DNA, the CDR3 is TGTGCCAGCAGTGAAATATCCTTGGCTGTGACCCAGTACTTC. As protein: CASSEISLAVTQYF. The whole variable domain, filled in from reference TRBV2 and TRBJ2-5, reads EPEVTQTPSHQVTQMGQEVILRCVPISNHLYFYWYRQILGQKVEFLVSFYNNEISEKSEIFDDQFSVERPDGSNFTLKIRSTKLEDSAMYFCASSEISLAVTQYFGPGTRLLVL.

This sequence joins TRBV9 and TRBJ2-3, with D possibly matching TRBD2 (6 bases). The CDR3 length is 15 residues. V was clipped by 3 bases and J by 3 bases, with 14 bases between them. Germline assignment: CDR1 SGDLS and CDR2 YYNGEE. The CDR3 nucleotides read TGTGCCAGCAGCGCCCCGGGAGTCGGGACAGATACGCAGTATTTT. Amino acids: CASSAPGVGTDTQYF.

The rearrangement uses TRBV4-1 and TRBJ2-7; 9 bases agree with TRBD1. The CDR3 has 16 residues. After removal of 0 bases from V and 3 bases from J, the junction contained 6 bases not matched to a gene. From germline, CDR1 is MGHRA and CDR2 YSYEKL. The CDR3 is CASSQELPDRGYEQYF. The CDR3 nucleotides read TGCGCCAGCAGCCAAGAGCTTCCGGACAGGGGCTACGAGCAGTACTTC.

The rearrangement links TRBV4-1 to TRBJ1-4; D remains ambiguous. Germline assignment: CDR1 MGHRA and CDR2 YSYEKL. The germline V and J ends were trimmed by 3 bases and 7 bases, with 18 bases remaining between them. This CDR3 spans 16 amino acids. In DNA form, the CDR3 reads TGCGCCAGCAGCCAGGGCGTTTCCGGGGAGGTTGAAAAACTGTTTTTT. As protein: CASSQGVSGEVEKLFF.

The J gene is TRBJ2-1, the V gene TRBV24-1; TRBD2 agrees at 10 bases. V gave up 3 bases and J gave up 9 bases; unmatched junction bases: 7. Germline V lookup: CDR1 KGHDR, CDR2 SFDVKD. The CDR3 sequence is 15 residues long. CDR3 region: CATSDPSGGAGEQFF. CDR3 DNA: TGTGCCACCAGTGATCCCAGCGGGGGGGCTGGTGAGCAGTTCTTC.

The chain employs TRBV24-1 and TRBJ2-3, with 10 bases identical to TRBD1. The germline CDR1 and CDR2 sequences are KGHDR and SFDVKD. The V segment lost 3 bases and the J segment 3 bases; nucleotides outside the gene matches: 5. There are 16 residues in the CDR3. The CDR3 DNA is TGTGCCACCAGTGATCGGGGACAGGGGCTAACAGATACGCAGTATTTT. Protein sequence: CATSDRGQGLTDTQYF.

The CDR3 DNA follows: TGTGCCAGTCGAGATGAAGGGACTAGCGGTTTCAAAGAGACCCAGTACTTC. It is translated as CASRDEGTSGFKETQYF. The chain links TRBV6-4 to TRBJ2-5; TRBD2 matches 11 bases. Germline CDR1 MRHNA, CDR2 SNTAGT. There are 17 residues in the CDR3. J was trimmed by 3 bases and V by 9 bases; bases with no gene match: 15.

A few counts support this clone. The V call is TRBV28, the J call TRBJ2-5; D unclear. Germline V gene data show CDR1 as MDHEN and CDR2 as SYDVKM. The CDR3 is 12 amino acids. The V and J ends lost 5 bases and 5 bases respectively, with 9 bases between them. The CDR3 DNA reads TGTGCCAGCAGTGGCCCGCGGGAGACCCAGTACTTC. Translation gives CASSGPRETQYF.

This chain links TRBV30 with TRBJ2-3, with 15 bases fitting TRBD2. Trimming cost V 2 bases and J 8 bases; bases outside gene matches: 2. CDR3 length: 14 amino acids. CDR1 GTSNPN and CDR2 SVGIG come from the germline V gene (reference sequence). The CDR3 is CAWSRGLAGGTQYF. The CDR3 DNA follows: TGTGCCTGGAGTCGGGGACTAGCGGGGGGTACGCAGTATTTT.

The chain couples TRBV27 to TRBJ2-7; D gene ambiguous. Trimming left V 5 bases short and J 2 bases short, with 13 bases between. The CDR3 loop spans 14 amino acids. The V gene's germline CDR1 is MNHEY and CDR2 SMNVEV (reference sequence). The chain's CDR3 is CASSPRLETYEQYF. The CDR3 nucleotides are TGTGCCAGCAGTCCCCGACTCGAAACCTACGAGCAGTACTTC.

CDR3 in DNA: TGCGCCAGCAGCCAAGGCGGGCCGCGGTTGACAGGGGGCCTCCTCGACTACACCTTC. Amino acid sequence: CASSQGGPRLTGGLLDYTF. The chain has TRBV4-1 and TRBJ1-2; 10 bases match TRBD1. Germline CDR1 MGHRA, CDR2 YSYEKL. The trim removed 1 base at V and 10 bases at J, leaving 21 bases unmatched. This CDR3 spans 19 amino acids.

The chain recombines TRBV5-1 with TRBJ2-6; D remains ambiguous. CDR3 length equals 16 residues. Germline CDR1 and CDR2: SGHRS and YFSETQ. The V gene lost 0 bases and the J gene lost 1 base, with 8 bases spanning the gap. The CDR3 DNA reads TGCGCCAGCAGCTTGGCCACAGAATCTGGGGCCAACGTCCTGACTTTC. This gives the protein CASSLATESGANVLTF.